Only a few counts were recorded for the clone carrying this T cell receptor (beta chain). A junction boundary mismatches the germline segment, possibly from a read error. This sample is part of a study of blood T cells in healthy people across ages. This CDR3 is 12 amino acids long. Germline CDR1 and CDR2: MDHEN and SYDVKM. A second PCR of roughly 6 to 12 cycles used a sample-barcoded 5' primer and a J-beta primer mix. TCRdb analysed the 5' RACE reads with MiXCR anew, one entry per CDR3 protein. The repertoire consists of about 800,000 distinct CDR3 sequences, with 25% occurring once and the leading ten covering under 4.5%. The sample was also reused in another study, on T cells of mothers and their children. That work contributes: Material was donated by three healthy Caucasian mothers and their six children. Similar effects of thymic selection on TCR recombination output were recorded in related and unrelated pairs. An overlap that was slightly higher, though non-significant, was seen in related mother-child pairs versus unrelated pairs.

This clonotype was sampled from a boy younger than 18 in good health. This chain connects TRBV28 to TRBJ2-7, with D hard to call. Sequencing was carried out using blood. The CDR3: CASLTPGYEQHF. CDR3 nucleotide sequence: TGTGCCAGCCTGACTCCAGGCTACGAGCAGCACTTC. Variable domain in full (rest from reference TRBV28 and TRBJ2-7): DVKVTQSSRYLVKRTGEKVFLECVQDMDHENMFWYRQDPGLGLRLIYFSYDVKMKEKGDIPEGYSVSREKKERFSLILESASTNQTSMYLCASLTPGYEQHFGPGTRLTVT.